The rows below give T cell receptor beta chains drawn from one sample of a study of blood T cell repertoires in COVID-19. The method was immunoSEQ multiplex PCR; TCRdb's version includes in-frame clones alone and lacks a portion of them. This sample carries fewer than 250,000 clones, under 90% of them seen once, and the ten largest clones take approximately 4.8%. Sequencing was carried out using PBMCs or T cells enriched from blood (not recorded which). These receptors were collected from a woman aged 45-60 years who had been exposed to COVID-19. Each CDR3 is given with its conserved first and last residue. The D gene is left open where the match is weak. Only part of the rows carry a size: once, few, many, or a class if the clone is expanded.

d_call	clone_size	v_call	j_call	cdr3_nt	cdr3_aa
TRBD1	NA	TRBV2	TRBJ1-6	TGTGCCAGCAGTTCCCGCTTACAGGGGGCTGGGGGGAATTCACCCCTCCACTTT	CASSSRLQGAGGNSPLHF
NA	NA	TRBV5-6	TRBJ2-3	TGTGCCAGCAGCTCTACAGAGCCCACAGATACGCAGTATTTT	CASSSTEPTDTQYF
NA	NA	TRBV5-4	TRBJ1-4	TGTGCCAGCAGCTTGGCAGGGGCCCGTGAAAAACTGTTTTTT	CASSLAGAREKLFF
NA	NA	TRBV18	TRBJ2-1	TGTGCCAGCTCACCATCGGCGGGGTCGGGTCGGTATGAGCAGTTCTTC	CASSPSAGSGRYEQFF
TRBD2	once	TRBV9	TRBJ2-1	TGTGCCAGCAGCGTATACAACTCGGCGGGGGGCGAGCAGTTCTTC	CASSVYNSAGGEQFF
NA	NA	TRBV7-2	TRBJ1-5	TGTGCCAGCAGCTTAGTACAGATCAGCAATCAGCCCCAGCATTTT	CASSLVQISNQPQHF
NA	NA	TRBV29-1	TRBJ2-1	TGCAGCGTTGAAGCGGGACTCCGGGATGAGCAGTTCTTC	CSVEAGLRDEQFF
TRBD1	NA	TRBV4-1	TRBJ1-5	TGCGCCAGCAGCCAAGAGGGCCCTACAGGGGCCAGGTATAGCAATCAGCCCCAGCATTTT	CASSQEGPTGARYSNQPQHF
TRBD1	NA	TRBV27	TRBJ1-2	TGTGCCAGCAGTCGTTGGACAGGGGCAACAAACTATGGCTACACCTTC	CASSRWTGATNYGYTF
NA	NA	TRBV28	TRBJ2-3	TGTGCCAGCAGCCACCAGGGGTCGCCAGATACGCAGTATTTT	CASSHQGSPDTQYF
NA	NA	TRBV30	TRBJ1-5	TGTGCCTGGAGCAGGGATAGCAATCAGCCCCAGCATTTT	CAWSRDSNQPQHF
NA	NA	TRBV5-1	TRBJ1-1	TGCGCCAGCAGCTTTCATGAGACACCGAACACTGAAGCTTTCTTT	CASSFHETPNTEAFF
TRBD1	NA	TRBV7-9	TRBJ1-1	TGTGCCAGCAGCCAAGGACAGGGCCTTGAAGCTTTCTTT	CASSQGQGLEAFF
TRBD2	NA	TRBV9	TRBJ2-7	TGTGCCAGCAGCGTAGGACTAGCGGATAGCTCCTACGAGCAGTACTTC	CASSVGLADSSYEQYF
TRBD1	NA	TRBV7-9	TRBJ1-1	TGTGCCAGCAGCCCCCGACAGGGGCTGGTGGAAGACACTGAAGCTTTCTTT	CASSPRQGLVEDTEAFF
TRBD1	NA	TRBV28	TRBJ1-5	TGTGCCAGCAGTTCAGGGACAGGGATTAACAGCAATCAGCCCCAGCATTTT	CASSSGTGINSNQPQHF
NA	NA	TRBV6-5	TRBJ2-7	TGTGCCAGCAGTAAAACAACTACCTACGAGCAGTACTTC	CASSKTTTYEQYF
TRBD1	NA	TRBV2	TRBJ2-7	TGTGCCAGCCGTCCCGGGACAGGGGACCCTACTGCCGGGCGCCATCGCTACGAGCAGTACTTC	CASRPGTGDPTAGRHRYEQYF
NA	once	TRBV25-1	TRBJ1-3	TGTGCCAGCAGTGTCAGGGCTGGAAACACCATATATTTT	CASSVRAGNTIYF
NA	NA	TRBV6-5	TRBJ1-1	TGTGCCAGCAGACCGACAGTGAACACTGAAGCTTTCTTT	CASRPTVNTEAFF
NA	NA	TRBV19	TRBJ2-1	TGTGCCAGTAGTACCTTGGGGGGCTACAATGAGCAGTTCTTC	CASSTLGGYNEQFF
TRBD1	NA	TRBV7-7	TRBJ2-5	TGTGCCAGCAGCCTCCGGACAGGGCCCCAAGAGACCCAGTACTTC	CASSLRTGPQETQYF
NA	many	TRBV20-1	TRBJ2-7	TGCAGTGGGGCAGGGATCTACGAGCAGTACTTC	CSGAGIYEQYF
NA	NA	TRBV7-8	TRBJ1-3	TGTGCCAGCAGCTTAGTACCTAGGGGAAACACCATATATTTT	CASSLVPRGNTIYF
TRBD1	NA	TRBV29-1	TRBJ1-1	TGCAGCGCTCCTATCACAGGGGTCGGGAACACTGAAGCTTTCTTT	CSAPITGVGNTEAFF
TRBD1	NA	TRBV4-1	TRBJ1-1	TGCGCCAGCAGCCAAGATGCAGAGGGGGCGTTAAGAACTGAAGCTTTCTTT	CASSQDAEGALRTEAFF
NA	once	TRBV2	TRBJ1-2	TGTGCCAGCAGTCTCAACAGGGCGCTCAAGGGCTACACCTTC	CASSLNRALKGYTF
NA	NA	TRBV19	TRBJ1-5	TGTGCCAGTAGTCTGGACAATAGCAATCAGCCCCAGCATTTT	CASSLDNSNQPQHF
NA	NA	TRBV15	TRBJ1-5	TGTGCCACCAGCAGAGAAGCGAGCAATCAGCCCCAGCATTTT	CATSREASNQPQHF
NA	NA	TRBV24-1	TRBJ1-1	TGTGCCTCCCAGGGGTTCGGCACTGAAGCTTTCTTT	CASQGFGTEAFF